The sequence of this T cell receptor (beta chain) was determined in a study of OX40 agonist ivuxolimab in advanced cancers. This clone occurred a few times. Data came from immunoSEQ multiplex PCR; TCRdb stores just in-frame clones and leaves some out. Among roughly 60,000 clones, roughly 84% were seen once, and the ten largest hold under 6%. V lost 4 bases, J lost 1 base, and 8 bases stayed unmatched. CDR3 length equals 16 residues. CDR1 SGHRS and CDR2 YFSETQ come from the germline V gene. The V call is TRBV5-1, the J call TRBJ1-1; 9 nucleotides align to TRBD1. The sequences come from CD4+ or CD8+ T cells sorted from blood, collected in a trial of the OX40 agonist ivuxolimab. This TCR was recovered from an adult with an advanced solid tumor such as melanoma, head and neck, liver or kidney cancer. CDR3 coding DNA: TGCGCCAGCAGCCCTGGACAGGGGCGGAGGAACACTGAAGCTTTCTTT. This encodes CASSPGQGRRNTEAFF.